This T cell receptor beta chain is from a study of T cell responses to AZD1222 COVID-19 vaccine (dated by TCRdb to the early 2020s). Study-level background: TCR sequencing was performed for 230 to 250 trial participants, of whom roughly 200 were given two doses of AZD1222 and some 26 were given two doses of MenACWY control vaccine. Trial participants were enrolled by age into 18-55, 56-69 and 70-plus year subgroups, with about 150, 28 and 57 TCR-sequenced participants respectively. The full study reports these points: Participants were mostly white British and included more females than males, and it was suggested by the authors that clonal diversity may have been underestimated. Vaccine-associated CD4 TCRs spanned the whole spike protein, with dominant responses in regions 160-218 and 743-854. The 56-69-year group was small, and its depth increase did not reach significance, likely because of low power. Nearly half of unique spike-specific TCRs reportedly recognized epitopes outside regions mutated in the B.1.351 and B.1.1.7 variants. Spike-specific TCR breadth and depth rose significantly after two AZD1222 doses compared with day 0 and with MenACWY recipients. No day 14 peak-response samples were available, so repertoires were characterized only after the peak T cell response. Conclusions about previously exposed vaccinees were limited because only a handful of AZD1222 recipients were SARS-CoV-2 seropositive at baseline.

In light of the paper, this sample's time point label describes: about 28 days (+/-7) after the second vaccine dose. AZD1222 recipients with second doses at about 4 weeks or about 12 weeks were pooled, because spike-specific TCR depth and breadth did not differ between schedules. Vaccinee samples came from UK trials COV001 and COV002, including a single-blind randomized controlled phase 2/3 trial of AZD1222 (ChAdOx1 nCoV-19) in healthy adults. For TCRbeta chain sequencing, PBMC samples from trial participants were taken at day 0 and at day 28 after the second dose. With respect to this clone: It has no known antigen specificity. No much larger clonotype is one base removed from it; base qualities were not supplied.

Deletion took 8 bases off V and 6 bases off J, with a span of 7 bases between the germline ends. From the cysteine through the phenylalanine, the CDR3 covers 9 amino acids. The entry retains the CDR3 DNA only, 27 bases that are in frame from base 1. CDR1 and CDR2, looked up from the germline V gene (reference sequence), are DFQATT and SNEGSKA. The CDR3 regions of human TCRbeta chains were subjected to immunosequencing. The authors processed their data as follows. Repertoire TCRs were checked for matches against a reference library of SARS-CoV-2-specific TCRs that had been generated using the MIRA antigen-specificity platform. Breadth was defined as the fraction of unique TCRs that were SARS-CoV-2-associated, and depth was defined as the fraction of total T cells that were SARS-CoV-2-associated. Using the MIRA data, each spike-specific TCR was mapped to the spike region that the TCR reacts to and placed in a CD4 or CD8 class. Log10-transformed breadth and depth values were compared by one-way ANOVA with Sidak's multiple comparisons tests. TCRdb retrieved this table from immuneACCESS and kept in-frame rearrangements only. Not all clones are present; in checked studies, unresolved V genes account for under half, and no reason is known for the remainder. The V and J calls and clone size were taken over from that table, and D and trimming were inferred from the DNA. The sample table holds almost 95,000 clones, of which 75% to 90% were seen once. The top ten constitute roughly 4.7% of the sample.

The chain is encoded by TRBV20-1 joined to TRBJ1-2, with the D gene too uncertain to name. The sequence came from an adult who received the AZD1222 COVID-19 vaccine. The sequencing here drew on peripheral blood, taken 28 days after the second AZD1222 dose. The CDR3 here reads CSLRNGYTF. The bases are TGCAGTCTACGAAATGGCTACACCTTC.